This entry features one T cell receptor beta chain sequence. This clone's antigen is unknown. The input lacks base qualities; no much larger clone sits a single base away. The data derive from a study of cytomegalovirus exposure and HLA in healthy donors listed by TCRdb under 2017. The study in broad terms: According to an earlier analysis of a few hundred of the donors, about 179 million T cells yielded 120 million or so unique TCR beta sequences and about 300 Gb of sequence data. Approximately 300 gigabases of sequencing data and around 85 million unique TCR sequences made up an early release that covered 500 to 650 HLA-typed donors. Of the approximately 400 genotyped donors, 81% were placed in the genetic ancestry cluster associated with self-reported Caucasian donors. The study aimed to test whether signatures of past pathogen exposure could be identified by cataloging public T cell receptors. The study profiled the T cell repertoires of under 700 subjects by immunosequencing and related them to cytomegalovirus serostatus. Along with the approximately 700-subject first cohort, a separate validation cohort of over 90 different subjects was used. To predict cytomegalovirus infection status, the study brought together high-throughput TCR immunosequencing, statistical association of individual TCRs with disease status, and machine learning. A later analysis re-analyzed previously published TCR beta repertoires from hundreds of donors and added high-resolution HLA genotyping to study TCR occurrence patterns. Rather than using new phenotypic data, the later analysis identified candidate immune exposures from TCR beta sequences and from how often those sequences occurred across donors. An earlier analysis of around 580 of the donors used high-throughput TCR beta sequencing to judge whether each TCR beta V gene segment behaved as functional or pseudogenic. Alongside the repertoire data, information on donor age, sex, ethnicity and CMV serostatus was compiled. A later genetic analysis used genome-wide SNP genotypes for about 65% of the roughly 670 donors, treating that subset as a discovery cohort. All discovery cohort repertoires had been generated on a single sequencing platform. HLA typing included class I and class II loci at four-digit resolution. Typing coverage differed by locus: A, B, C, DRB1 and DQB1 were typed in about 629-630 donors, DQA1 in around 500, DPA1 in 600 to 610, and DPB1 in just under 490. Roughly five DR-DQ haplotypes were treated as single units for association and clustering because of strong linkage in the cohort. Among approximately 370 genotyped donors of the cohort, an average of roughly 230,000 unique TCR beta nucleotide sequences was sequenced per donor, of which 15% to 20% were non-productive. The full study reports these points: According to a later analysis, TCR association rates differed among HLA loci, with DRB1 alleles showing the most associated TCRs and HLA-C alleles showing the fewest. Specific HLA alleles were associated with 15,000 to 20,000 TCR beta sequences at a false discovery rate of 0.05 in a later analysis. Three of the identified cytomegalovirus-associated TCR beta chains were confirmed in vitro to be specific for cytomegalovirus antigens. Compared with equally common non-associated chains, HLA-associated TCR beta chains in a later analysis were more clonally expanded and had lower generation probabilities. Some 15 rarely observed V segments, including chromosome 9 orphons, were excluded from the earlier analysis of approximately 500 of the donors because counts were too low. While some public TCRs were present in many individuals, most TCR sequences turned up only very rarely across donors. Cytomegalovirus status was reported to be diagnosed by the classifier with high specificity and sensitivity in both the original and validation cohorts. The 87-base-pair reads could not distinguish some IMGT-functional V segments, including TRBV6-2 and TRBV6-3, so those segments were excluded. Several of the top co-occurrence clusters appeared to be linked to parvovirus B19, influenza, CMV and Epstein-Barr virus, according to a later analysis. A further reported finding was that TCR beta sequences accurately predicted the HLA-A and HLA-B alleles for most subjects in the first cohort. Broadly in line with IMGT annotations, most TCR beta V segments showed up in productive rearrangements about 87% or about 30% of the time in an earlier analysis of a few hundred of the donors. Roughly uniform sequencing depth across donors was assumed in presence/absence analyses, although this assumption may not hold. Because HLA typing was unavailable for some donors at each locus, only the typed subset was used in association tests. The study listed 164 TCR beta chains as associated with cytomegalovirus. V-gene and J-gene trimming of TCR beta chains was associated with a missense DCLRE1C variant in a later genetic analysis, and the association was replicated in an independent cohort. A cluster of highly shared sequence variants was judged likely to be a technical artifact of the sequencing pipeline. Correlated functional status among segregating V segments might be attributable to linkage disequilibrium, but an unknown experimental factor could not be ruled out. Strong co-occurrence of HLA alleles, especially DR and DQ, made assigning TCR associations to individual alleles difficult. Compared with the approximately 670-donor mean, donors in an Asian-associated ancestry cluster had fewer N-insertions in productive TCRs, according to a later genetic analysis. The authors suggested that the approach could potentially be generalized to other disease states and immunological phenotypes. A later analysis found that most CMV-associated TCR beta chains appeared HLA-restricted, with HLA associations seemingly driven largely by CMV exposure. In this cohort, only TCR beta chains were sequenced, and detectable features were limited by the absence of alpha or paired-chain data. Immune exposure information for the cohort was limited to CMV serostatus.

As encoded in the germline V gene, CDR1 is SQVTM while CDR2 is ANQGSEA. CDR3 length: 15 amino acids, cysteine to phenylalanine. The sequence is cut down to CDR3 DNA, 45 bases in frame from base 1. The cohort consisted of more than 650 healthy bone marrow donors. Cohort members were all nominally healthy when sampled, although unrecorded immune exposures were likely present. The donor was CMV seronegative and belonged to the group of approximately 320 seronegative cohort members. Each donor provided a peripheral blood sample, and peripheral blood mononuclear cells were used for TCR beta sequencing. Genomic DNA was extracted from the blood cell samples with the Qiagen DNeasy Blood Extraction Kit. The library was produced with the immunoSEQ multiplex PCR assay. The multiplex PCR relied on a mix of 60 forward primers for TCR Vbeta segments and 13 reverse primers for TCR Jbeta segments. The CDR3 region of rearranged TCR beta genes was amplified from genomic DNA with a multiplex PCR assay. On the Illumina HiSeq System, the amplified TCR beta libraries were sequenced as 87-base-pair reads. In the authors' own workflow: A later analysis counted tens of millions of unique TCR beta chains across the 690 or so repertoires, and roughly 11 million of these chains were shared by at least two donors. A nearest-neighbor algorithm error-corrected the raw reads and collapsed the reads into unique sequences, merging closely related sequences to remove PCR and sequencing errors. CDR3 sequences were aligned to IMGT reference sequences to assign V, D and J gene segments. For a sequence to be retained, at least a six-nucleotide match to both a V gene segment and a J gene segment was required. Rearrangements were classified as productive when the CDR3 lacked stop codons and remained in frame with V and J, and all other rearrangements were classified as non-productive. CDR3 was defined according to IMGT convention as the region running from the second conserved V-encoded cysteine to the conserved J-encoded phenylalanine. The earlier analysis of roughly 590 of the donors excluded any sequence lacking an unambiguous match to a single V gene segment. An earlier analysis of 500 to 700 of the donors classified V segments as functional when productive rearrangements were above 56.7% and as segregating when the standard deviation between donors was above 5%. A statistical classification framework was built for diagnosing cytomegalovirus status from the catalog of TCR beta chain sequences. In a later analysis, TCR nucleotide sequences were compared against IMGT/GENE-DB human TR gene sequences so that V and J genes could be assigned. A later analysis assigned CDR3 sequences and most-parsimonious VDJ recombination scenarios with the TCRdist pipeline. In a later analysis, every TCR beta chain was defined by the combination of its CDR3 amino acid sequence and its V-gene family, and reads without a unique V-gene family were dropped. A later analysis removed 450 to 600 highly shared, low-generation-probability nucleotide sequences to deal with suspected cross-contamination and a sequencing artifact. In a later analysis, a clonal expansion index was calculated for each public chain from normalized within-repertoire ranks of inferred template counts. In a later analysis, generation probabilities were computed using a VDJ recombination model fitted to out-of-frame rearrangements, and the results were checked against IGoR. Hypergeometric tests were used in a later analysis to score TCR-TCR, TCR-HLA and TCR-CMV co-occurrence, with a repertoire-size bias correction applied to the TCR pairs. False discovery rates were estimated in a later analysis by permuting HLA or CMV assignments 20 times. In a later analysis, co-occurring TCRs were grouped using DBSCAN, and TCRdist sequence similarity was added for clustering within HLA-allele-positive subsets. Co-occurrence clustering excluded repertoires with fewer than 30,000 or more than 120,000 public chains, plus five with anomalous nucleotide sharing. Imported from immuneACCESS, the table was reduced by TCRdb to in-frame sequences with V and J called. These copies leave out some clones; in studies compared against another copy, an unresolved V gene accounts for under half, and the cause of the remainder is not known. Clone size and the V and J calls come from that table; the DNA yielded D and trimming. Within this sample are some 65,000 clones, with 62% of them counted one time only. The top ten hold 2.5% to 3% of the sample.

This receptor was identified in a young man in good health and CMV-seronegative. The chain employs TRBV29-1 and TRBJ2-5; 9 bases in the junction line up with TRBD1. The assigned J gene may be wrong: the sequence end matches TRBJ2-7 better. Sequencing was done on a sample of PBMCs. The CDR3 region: CSVELRDRATYEQYF. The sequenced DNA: TGCAGCGTTGAGTTGCGGGACAGGGCGACCTACGAGCAGTACTTC.